This T cell receptor beta chain was recovered during a study of OX40 agonist ivuxolimab in advanced cancers. For the wider study: Ivuxolimab was an agonistic, fully human IgG2 monoclonal antibody directed against OX40 (CD134), a costimulatory receptor. Peripheral TCRbeta sequencing aimed to test whether ivuxolimab altered TCR sequence diversity and caused clonal T-cell expansion. Prior anti-PD-1, anti-PD-L1 or anti-CTLA-4 therapy was permitted, and checkpoint inhibitors had been received by more than 35% of dose-escalation patients. Among the roughly 50 dose-escalation patients, 19 had hepatocellular carcinoma, roughly 15 melanoma, 9 renal cell carcinoma and 9 head and neck cancer. The monotherapy dose-escalation portion (N = 52 patients) of the phase I ivuxolimab trial is reported in the paper. In the dose-escalation cohort, 82.7% of patients were male, and the mean age was around 60 years, with a range of about 23 to 90. Partial responses occurred in three dose-escalation patients, of whom one had hepatocellular carcinoma and two had cutaneous melanoma. Intravenous ivuxolimab was administered to patients every 2 weeks at six dose levels: 0.01, 0.1, 0.3, 1.5, 3 and 10 mg/kg.

Patients with a history of autoimmune disease or receiving systemic immunosuppression were excluded from the trial. Peripheral blood for TCR sequencing was collected from all dose cohorts at baseline, on cycle 4 day 1, and on cycle 7 day 1. Samples came from an open-label, multicenter, first-in-human phase I dose-escalation trial of ivuxolimab. Adults with locally advanced or metastatic melanoma, renal cell, hepatocellular, or head and neck squamous cell carcinoma were enrolled in the trial. Before TCR sequencing, CD4+ T cells and CD8+ T cells from peripheral blood were sorted into separate populations. Genomic DNA was extracted from sorted cells for sequencing of the TCRbeta CDR3 region. TCRbeta CDR3 regions were sequenced using the immunoSEQ Assay. Entries here come from immuneACCESS through TCRdb and include only in-frame sequences with V and J called. Some clones fail to appear in such tables; in the studies checked, an unresolved V gene covers under half of the shortfall, and the cause of the remainder is unknown. This sample gives around 95,000 clones in total; approximately 90% of them show up just once. Of the sample, approximately 0.54% falls within the top ten clones.

V was cut back by 0 bases and J by 4 bases, leaving a gap of 7 bases between them. The CDR3 holds 14 amino acids from the cysteine to the phenylalanine. CDR3 DNA only is kept here, 42 bases in frame from base 1. The germline V gene supplies CDR1 SGHRS and CDR2 YFSETQ. Paper-wide results and their limitations: On average, CD8+ T cells showed more expanded clones than CD4+ T cells after ivuxolimab. In partial responders in the 0.1-3.0 mg/kg groups, normalized peripheral clonal expansion was found to be among the lowest, especially among CD8+ T cells. Low levels of normalized T-cell clonal expansion were also shown by some nonresponding patients. The antigen specificity of the peripheral T cells that underwent clonal expansion was not determined. At doses from 0.1 to 3.0 mg/kg, clonal expansion was seen in both CD4+ and CD8+ blood T cells between baseline and week 6.

A note on this clone: It has no known antigen specificity. Per-nucleotide qualities are absent, and no much larger clonotype sits a single base away.

The V gene is TRBV5-1 and the J gene is TRBJ1-4, with the D gene call left open. This material consisted of CD4+ or CD8+ T cells sorted from blood, taken in a trial of the OX40 agonist ivuxolimab. The receptor comes from an adult with an advanced solid tumor such as melanoma, head and neck, liver or kidney cancer. Here the CDR3 is given as CASSLAVNNEKLFF. The nucleotide sequence is given as TGCGCCAGCAGCTTGGCAGTTAATAATGAAAAACTGTTTTTT.